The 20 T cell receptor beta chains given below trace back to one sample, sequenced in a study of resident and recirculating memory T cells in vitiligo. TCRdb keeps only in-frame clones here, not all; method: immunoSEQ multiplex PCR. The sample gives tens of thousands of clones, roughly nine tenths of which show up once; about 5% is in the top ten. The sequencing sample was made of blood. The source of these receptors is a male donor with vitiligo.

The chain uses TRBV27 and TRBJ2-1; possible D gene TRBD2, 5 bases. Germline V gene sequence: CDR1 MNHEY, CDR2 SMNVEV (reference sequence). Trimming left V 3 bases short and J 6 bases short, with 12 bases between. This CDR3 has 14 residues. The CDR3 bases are TGTGCCAGCAGTTTCAGTCCAGGAGGCAATGAGCAGTTCTTC. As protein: CASSFSPGGNEQFF.

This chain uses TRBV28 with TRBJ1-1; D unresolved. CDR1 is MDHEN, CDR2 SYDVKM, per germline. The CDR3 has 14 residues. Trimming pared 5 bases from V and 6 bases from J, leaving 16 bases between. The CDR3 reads CASSLNSGLAEAFF. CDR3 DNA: TGTGCCAGCAGTCTCAACAGTGGGCTCGCTGAAGCTTTCTTT.

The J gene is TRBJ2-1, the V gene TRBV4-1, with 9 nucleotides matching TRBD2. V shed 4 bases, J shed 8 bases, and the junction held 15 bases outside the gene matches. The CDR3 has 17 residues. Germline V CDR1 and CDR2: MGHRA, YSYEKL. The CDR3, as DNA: TGCGCCAGCAGCCGGAGTATACTAGCGGGCCGGGGGGATGAGCAGTTCTTC. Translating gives CASSRSILAGRGDEQFF.

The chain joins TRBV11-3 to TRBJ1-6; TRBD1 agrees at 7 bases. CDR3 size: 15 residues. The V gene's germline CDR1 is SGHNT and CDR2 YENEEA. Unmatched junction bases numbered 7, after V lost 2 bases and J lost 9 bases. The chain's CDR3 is CASSLSDRDASPLHF. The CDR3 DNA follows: TGTGCCAGCAGCTTATCCGACAGGGATGCTTCACCCCTCCACTTT.

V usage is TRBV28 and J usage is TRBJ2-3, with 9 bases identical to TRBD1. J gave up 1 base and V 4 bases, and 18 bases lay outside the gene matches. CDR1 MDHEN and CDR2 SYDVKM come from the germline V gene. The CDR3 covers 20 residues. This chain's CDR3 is CASSSNPGTGRVRGTDTQYF. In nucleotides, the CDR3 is TGTGCCAGCAGTTCCAACCCCGGGACAGGGCGGGTTCGTGGCACAGATACGCAGTATTTT.

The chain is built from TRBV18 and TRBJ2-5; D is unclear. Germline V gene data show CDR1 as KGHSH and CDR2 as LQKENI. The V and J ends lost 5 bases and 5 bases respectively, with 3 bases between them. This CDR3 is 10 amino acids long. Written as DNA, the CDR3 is TGTGCCAGCTCAGAGGAGACCCAGTACTTC. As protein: CASSEETQYF.

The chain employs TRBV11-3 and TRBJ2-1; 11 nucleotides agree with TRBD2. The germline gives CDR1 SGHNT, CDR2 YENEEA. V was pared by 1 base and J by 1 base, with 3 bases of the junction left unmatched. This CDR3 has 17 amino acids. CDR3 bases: TGTGCCAGCAGCTTAGGGGTAGCGGGAGGGTCCTACAATGAGCAGTTCTTC. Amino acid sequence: CASSLGVAGGSYNEQFF.

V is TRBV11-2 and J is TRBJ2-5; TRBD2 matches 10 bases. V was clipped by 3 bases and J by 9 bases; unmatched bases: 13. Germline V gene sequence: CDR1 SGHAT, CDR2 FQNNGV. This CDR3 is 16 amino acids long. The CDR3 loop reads CASSLTTRAGGRAQYF. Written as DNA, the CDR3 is TGTGCCAGCAGCTTGACGACTAGAGCGGGAGGGCGGGCCCAGTACTTC.

CDR3 protein: CASSQDNSYEQYF. The CDR3 bases are TGCGCCAGCAGCCAAGACAACTCCTACGAGCAGTACTTC. J is TRBJ2-5 and V is TRBV4-1; D is unclear. Gene TRBJ2-7 matches the end of the DNA better, so the J call may be wrong. The CDR3 has 13 amino acids. Germline V CDR1 and CDR2: MGHRA, YSYEKL.

Here the CDR3 DNA reads TGTGCCACCGCGGGACCTGGGGCCAACGTCCTGACTTTC. Amino acids: CATAGPGANVLTF. The rearrangement links TRBV7-2 to TRBJ2-6, with D maybe TRBD2 (6 bases). The CDR3 has 13 residues. V was trimmed by 10 bases and J by 2 bases, leaving 9 bases between them. Germline-derived CDR1 and CDR2 are SGHTA and FQGNSA.

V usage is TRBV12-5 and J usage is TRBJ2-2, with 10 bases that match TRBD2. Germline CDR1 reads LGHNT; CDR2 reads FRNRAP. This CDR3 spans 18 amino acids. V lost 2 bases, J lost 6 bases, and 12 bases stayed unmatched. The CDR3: CASGLSASGRAGAGELFF. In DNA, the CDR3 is TGTGCTAGTGGTTTGAGCGCCAGCGGGAGGGCCGGGGCCGGGGAGCTGTTTTTT.

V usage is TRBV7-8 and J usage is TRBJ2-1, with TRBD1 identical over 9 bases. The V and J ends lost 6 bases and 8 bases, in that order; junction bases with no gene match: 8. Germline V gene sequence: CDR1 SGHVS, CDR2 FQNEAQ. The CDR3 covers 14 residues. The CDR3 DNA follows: TGTGCCAGCAGACGACAGGGGGTATTCTATGAGCAGTTCTTC. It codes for CASRRQGVFYEQFF.

In DNA form, the CDR3 reads TGTGCCAGCAGCGTGAGGGCGGCTACCTACGAGCAGTACTTC. Translation: CASSVRAATYEQYF. This chain uses TRBV25-1 with TRBJ2-5, with D perhaps TRBD2 (5 bases). With the DNA end fitting TRBJ2-7 better, the J assignment may be wrong. CDR1 and CDR2 from the germline V gene are MGHDK and SYGVNS. The CDR3 has 14 amino acids.

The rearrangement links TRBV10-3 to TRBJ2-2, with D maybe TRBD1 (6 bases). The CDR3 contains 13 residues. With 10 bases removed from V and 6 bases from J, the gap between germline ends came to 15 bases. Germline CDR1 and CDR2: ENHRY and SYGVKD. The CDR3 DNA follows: TGTGCCACCAGGGGTGCGGAAGCCGGGGAGCTGTTTTTT. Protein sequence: CATRGAEAGELFF.

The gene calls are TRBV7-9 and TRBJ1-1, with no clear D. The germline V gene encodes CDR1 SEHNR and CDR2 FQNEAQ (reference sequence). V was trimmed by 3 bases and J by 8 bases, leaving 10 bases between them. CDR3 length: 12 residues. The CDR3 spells CASSFRTIEAFF. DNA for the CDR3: TGTGCCAGCAGCTTCCGAACAATCGAAGCTTTCTTT.

The CDR3 sequence is CASSQRLAEGYTF. CDR3 bases: TGCGCCAGCAGCCAAAGATTAGCGGAAGGCTACACCTTC. The rearrangement uses TRBV4-1 and TRBJ1-2, with unresolved D. Germline V gene data show CDR1 as MGHRA and CDR2 as YSYEKL. V was trimmed by 2 bases and J by 8 bases, leaving 12 bases between them. CDR3 size: 13 residues.

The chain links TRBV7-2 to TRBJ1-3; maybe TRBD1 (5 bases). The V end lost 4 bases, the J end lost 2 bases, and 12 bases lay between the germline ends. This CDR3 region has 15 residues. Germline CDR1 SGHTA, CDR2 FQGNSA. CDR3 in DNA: TGTGCCAGCAGCTCCCCGGGGGGAGCTGGAAACACCATATATTTT. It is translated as CASSSPGGAGNTIYF.

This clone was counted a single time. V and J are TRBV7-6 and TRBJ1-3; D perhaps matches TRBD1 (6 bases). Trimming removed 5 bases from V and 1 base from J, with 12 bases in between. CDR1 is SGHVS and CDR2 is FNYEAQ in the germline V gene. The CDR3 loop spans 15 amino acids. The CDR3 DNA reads TGTGCCAGCAGCAGAACAGGGCAGTCTGGAAACACCATATATTTT. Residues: CASSRTGQSGNTIYF.

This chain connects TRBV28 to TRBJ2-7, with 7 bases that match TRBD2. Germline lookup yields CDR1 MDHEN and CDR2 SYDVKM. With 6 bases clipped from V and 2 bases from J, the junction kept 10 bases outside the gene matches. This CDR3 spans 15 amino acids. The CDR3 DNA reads TGTGCCAGCAGGCCCGGGATCAGCGGGGCCTACGAGCAGTACTTC. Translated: CASRPGISGAYEQYF.

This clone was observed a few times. For the CDR3, the DNA is TGTGCCAGCAGCCCACGACAGGGTCCCACCTACGAGCAGTACTTC. It codes for CASSPRQGPTYEQYF. The chain carries TRBV7-8 and TRBJ2-7; 7 positions agree with TRBD1. Germline V gene lookup returns CDR1 SGHVS and CDR2 FQNEAQ. V lost 5 bases and J lost 2; bases outside the gene matches: 9. CDR3 length: 15 amino acids.